This T cell receptor beta chain appears in the sequencing data of a study of cytomegalovirus exposure and HLA in healthy donors (dated by TCRdb to the late 2010s). Notes on the research overall: According to an earlier analysis of 550 to 700 of the donors, roughly 180 million T cells yielded roughly 100 million unique TCR beta sequences and more than 250 Gb of sequence data. On average, roughly 240,000 unique TCR beta nucleotide sequences were sequenced per donor among 300 to 500 genotyped donors of the cohort, with around 19% of those sequences being non-productive. Of the roughly 400 genotyped donors, roughly 80% fell in the genetic ancestry cluster associated with self-reported Caucasian donors. The study aimed to test whether signatures of past pathogen exposure could be identified by cataloging public T cell receptors. Because of strong linkage in the cohort, roughly five DR-DQ haplotypes were treated as single units for association and clustering. Donor age, sex, ethnicity and CMV serostatus were compiled alongside the repertoire data. In the later analysis, no new phenotypic data were used to find candidate immune exposures; instead, reliance was placed on TCR beta sequences and their occurrence across donors. Both class I and class II loci were covered by HLA typing, at four-digit resolution. A later analysis re-examined previously published TCR beta repertoires from hundreds of donors and added high-resolution HLA genotyping to investigate patterns of TCR occurrence. The study combined high-throughput TCR immunosequencing, statistical association of individual TCRs with disease status, and machine learning to predict cytomegalovirus infection status. An earlier analysis of some 500 of the donors used high-throughput TCR beta sequencing to judge whether each TCR beta V gene segment behaved as functional or pseudogenic. All discovery cohort repertoires had been generated on a single sequencing platform. In a later genetic analysis, genome-wide SNP genotypes for about 65% of the roughly 670 donors were used, and that subset was treated as a discovery cohort. About 330 gigabases of sequencing data and around 80 million unique TCR sequences made up an early release that covered some 640 HLA-typed donors. The number of donors typed differed by locus, with about 629-630 for A, B, C, DRB1 and DQB1, more than 500 for DQA1, about 610 for DPA1, and around 450 for DPB1. Along with the approximately 700-subject first cohort, a separate validation cohort of some 130 different subjects was used. The T cell repertoires of several hundred subjects were profiled by immunosequencing and related to cytomegalovirus serostatus.

The cohort consisted of 650 to 700 healthy bone marrow donors. Cohort members were all nominally healthy when sampled, although unrecorded immune exposures were likely present. The donor was CMV seropositive and was included in the group of 300 or so seropositive cohort members. A peripheral blood sample was provided by each donor, and peripheral blood mononuclear cells were used for TCR beta sequencing. The Qiagen DNeasy Blood Extraction Kit was used to extract genomic DNA from the blood cell samples. Library construction relied on the immunoSEQ multiplex PCR assay. The multiplex PCR relied on a mix of 60 forward primers for TCR Vbeta segments and 13 reverse primers for TCR Jbeta segments. The CDR3 region of rearranged TCR beta genes was amplified from genomic DNA by a multiplex PCR assay. The amplified TCR beta libraries were sequenced on the Illumina HiSeq System as 87-base-pair reads. As for the authors' bioinformatics: Across the roughly 600 repertoires, a later analysis counted tens of millions of unique TCR beta chains, approximately 10 million of which were shared by at least two donors. Raw reads were error-corrected and collapsed into unique sequences by a nearest-neighbor algorithm in which closely related sequences were merged to remove PCR and sequencing errors. V, D and J gene segments were assigned by aligning CDR3 sequences to IMGT reference sequences. For a sequence to be retained, at least a six-nucleotide match to both a V gene segment and a J gene segment was required. Rearrangements were classified as productive when the CDR3 lacked stop codons and remained in frame with V and J, and all other rearrangements were classified as non-productive. Following IMGT convention, CDR3 was defined as the stretch from the second conserved V-encoded cysteine up to the conserved J-encoded phenylalanine. The earlier analysis of about 570 of the donors excluded any sequence lacking an unambiguous match to a single V gene segment. In an earlier analysis of approximately 590 of the donors, V segments were called functional above 56.7% productive rearrangements and were called segregating when the between-donor standard deviation exceeded 5%. A statistical classification framework was built for diagnosing cytomegalovirus status from the catalog of TCR beta chain sequences. V and J gene assignment, in a later analysis, came from comparing TCR nucleotide sequences with IMGT/GENE-DB human TR gene sequences. In a later analysis, CDR3 sequences and most-parsimonious VDJ recombination scenarios were assigned using the TCRdist pipeline. A later analysis defined each TCR beta chain by its CDR3 amino acid sequence plus V-gene family, and excluded reads lacking a unique V-gene family. A later analysis removed 600 or so highly shared, low-generation-probability nucleotide sequences to deal with suspected cross-contamination and a sequencing artifact. In a later analysis, a clonal expansion index for each public chain was calculated from normalized within-repertoire ranks of inferred template counts. A later analysis computed generation probabilities with a VDJ recombination model fitted to out-of-frame rearrangements, and checked the results against IGoR. In a later analysis, hypergeometric tests were used to score TCR-TCR, TCR-HLA and TCR-CMV co-occurrence, with a repertoire-size bias correction applied to TCR pairs. To estimate false discovery rates, a later analysis permuted the HLA or CMV assignments 20 times. In a later analysis, co-occurring TCRs were grouped using DBSCAN, and TCRdist sequence similarity was added for clustering within HLA-allele-positive subsets. Co-occurrence clustering excluded repertoires with fewer than 30,000 or more than 120,000 public chains, plus five with anomalous nucleotide sharing. TCRdb re-hosts the immuneACCESS table, in-frame sequences only. Its copies lack some clones; in the studies checked, an unresolved V gene accounts for under half of them, and the cause for the rest is not known. Clone size and the V and J calls come from that table; the DNA yielded D and trimming. The sample's clone listing holds 100,000 to 150,000 clones. The ten most abundant clones make up more than 1.5% of the sample.

Regarding this clone: Its antigen is still unknown.

The paper's findings and limits, for the study overall: This cohort had only TCR beta chains sequenced, and the lack of alpha or paired-chain data limited which features could be detected. In a later genetic analysis, fewer N-insertions in productive TCRs were reported among donors in an Asian-associated ancestry cluster than the roughly 700-donor mean. In an earlier analysis of about 550 of the donors, most TCR beta V segments were observed in productive rearrangements about 90% or about 30% of the time, broadly matching IMGT annotations. Assigning TCR associations to individual alleles was difficult when HLA alleles, especially DR and DQ, strongly co-occurred. The only immune exposure information available for the cohort was CMV serostatus. About 17 rarely observed V segments, including chromosome 9 orphons, were excluded from the earlier analysis of almost 600 of the donors because counts were too low. Most TCR sequences were observed very rarely across donors, whereas some public TCRs were present in many individuals. Because HLA typing was unavailable for some donors at each locus, only the typed subset was used in association tests. The sequencing pipeline was judged likely to have produced a cluster of highly shared sequence variants as a technical artifact. The authors suggested that the approach could potentially be generalized to other disease states and immunological phenotypes. V-gene and J-gene trimming of TCR beta chains was associated with a missense DCLRE1C variant in a later genetic analysis, and the association was replicated in an independent cohort. In both the original and validation cohorts, the classifier was reported to diagnose cytomegalovirus status with high specificity and sensitivity. Compared with equally common non-associated chains, HLA-associated TCR beta chains in a later analysis were more clonally expanded and had lower generation probabilities. Linkage disequilibrium might explain the correlated functional status among segregating V segments, but an unknown experimental factor could not be ruled out. Several of the top co-occurrence clusters appeared to be linked to parvovirus B19, influenza, CMV and Epstein-Barr virus, according to a later analysis. A further reported finding was that TCR beta sequences accurately predicted the HLA-A and HLA-B alleles for most subjects in the first cohort. Roughly uniform sequencing depth across donors was assumed in presence/absence analyses, although this assumption may not hold. A later analysis found that most CMV-associated TCR beta chains appeared HLA-restricted, with HLA associations seemingly driven largely by CMV exposure. A few of the identified cytomegalovirus-associated TCR beta chains were confirmed in vitro to be specific for cytomegalovirus antigens. A later analysis found that TCR association rates varied across HLA loci, with DRB1 alleles showing the most associated TCRs and HLA-C alleles the fewest. A later analysis associated 16,951 TCR beta sequences with specific HLA alleles at a false discovery rate of 0.05. The study listed 150 to 200 TCR beta chains as associated with cytomegalovirus. The 87-base-pair reads could not distinguish some IMGT-functional V segments, including TRBV6-2 and TRBV6-3, so those segments were excluded.

V lost 5 bases and J lost 7 bases; the stretch between them is 15 bases long. CDR1 and CDR2 are drawn from the germline V gene: SGHNT, YENEEA. From the cysteine through the phenylalanine, the CDR3 covers 14 amino acids. Only CDR3 DNA is held: 42 bases, read in frame from base 1. The clonotype comes from a woman aged 40 to 55 in good health and CMV-seropositive. The sample taken for sequencing was PBMCs. The chain is assembled from TRBV11-3 and TRBJ2-1; D gene: possibly TRBD1, on 6 matching bases. The nucleotides read TGTGCCAGCAGCCGTACGCCAGGGGAGAATGAGCAGTTCTTC. This yields the protein CASSRTPGENEQFF.